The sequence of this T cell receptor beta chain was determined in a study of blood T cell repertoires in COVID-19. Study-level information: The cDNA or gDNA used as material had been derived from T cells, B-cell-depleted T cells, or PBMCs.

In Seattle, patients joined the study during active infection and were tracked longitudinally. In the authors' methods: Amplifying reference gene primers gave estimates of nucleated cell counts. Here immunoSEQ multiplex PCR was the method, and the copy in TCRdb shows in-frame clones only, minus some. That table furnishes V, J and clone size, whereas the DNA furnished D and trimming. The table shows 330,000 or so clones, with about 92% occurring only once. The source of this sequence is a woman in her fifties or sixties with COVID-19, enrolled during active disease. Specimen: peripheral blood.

The CDR3 DNA sequence: TGTGCCAGCAGCCCGGGACAGGCACCCCTCCACTTT. Translating it yields CASSPGQAPLHF. The chain combines TRBV11-2 with TRBJ1-6; 8 bases map to TRBD1. V lost 5 bases and J lost 11; bases outside the gene matches: 2. The CDR3 sequence is 12 residues long. The germline V gene has CDR1 SGHAT and CDR2 FQNNGV.